Listed below are T cell receptor beta chains from one sample, sequenced in a study of T cells after posttransplantation cyclophosphamide. TCRdb's table, derived via immunoSEQ multiplex PCR, lists solely in-frame clones and lacks some. In total the sample includes roughly 42,000 clones, none of them seen once. Sequencing input: PBMCs. The receptors were sampled from a woman aged 50 to 65 in good health and a related stem cell transplant donor. The CDR3 runs from the conserved cysteine through the conserved F or W. A D gene is named only where the DNA matches it firmly. Size is stated for part of the rows, as once, few or many counts, or as a class when the clone is expanded.

j_call clone_size d_call v_call cdr3_aa cdr3_nt
TRBJ2-2 many . TRBV5-8 CASSLVGRGGELFF TGTGCCAGCAGCTTGGTCGGCCGGGGCGGGGAGCTGTTTTTT
TRBJ1-1 many . TRBV7-3 CASSSTTGTNTEAFF TGTGCCAGCAGCTCCACGACCGGGACTAACACTGAAGCTTTCTTT
TRBJ1-6 many TRBD1 TRBV2 CASSEQGANSPLHF TGTGCCAGCAGTGAACAGGGGGCAAATTCACCCCTCCACTTT
TRBJ2-7 many . TRBV28 CATLRSYEQYF TGTGCCACCCTAAGAAGCTACGAGCAGTACTTC
TRBJ2-5 many . TRBV5-1 CASSLAGQQETQYF TGCGCCAGCAGCTTGGCCGGACAGCAAGAGACCCAGTACTTC
TRBJ1-2 many . TRBV19 CASSTPRPRGYGYTF TGTGCCAGTAGTACCCCCCGGCCCCGGGGTTATGGCTACACCTTC
TRBJ2-2 many TRBD1 TRBV5-1 CASSLETGSTGELFF TGCGCCAGCAGCTTGGAGACAGGGAGCACCGGGGAGCTGTTTTTT
TRBJ2-7 few TRBD1 TRBV7-9 CASSPAGQGNHEQYF TGTGCCAGCAGCCCCGCGGGACAGGGGAATCACGAGCAGTACTTC
TRBJ2-7 many . TRBV7-8 CASSLARFYEQYF TGTGCCAGCAGCTTAGCGCGATTTTACGAGCAGTACTTC
TRBJ2-7 many . TRBV7-9 CASSLGLHYEQYF TGTGCCAGCAGCTTGGGACTTCATTACGAGCAGTACTTC
TRBJ2-1 many TRBD2 TRBV7-6 CASSSLPGLSYNEQFF TGTGCCAGCAGCTCCCTTCCGGGACTATCCTACAATGAGCAGTTCTTC
TRBJ2-7 many TRBD1 TRBV28 CASSLPGQVYEQYF TGTGCCAGCAGCCTTCCGGGACAGGTCTACGAGCAGTACTTC
TRBJ2-4 many . TRBV7-8 CASSLARTAIHLGKNIQYF TGTGCCAGCAGCTTAGCCCGGACAGCTATCCACTTAGGCAAAAACATTCAGTACTTC
TRBJ2-2 many TRBD2 TRBV7-2 CASSLAQRGNTGELFF TGTGCCAGCAGCTTAGCACAGCGGGGGAACACCGGGGAGCTGTTTTTT
TRBJ1-6 many . TRBV27 CASSIRGGQAPLHF TGTGCCAGCAGTATTAGGGGGGGTCAAGCACCCCTCCACTTT
TRBJ2-1 many TRBD1 TRBV7-7 CASSTGQGGYEQFF TGTGCTAGCAGCACAGGACAGGGCGGCTATGAGCAGTTCTTC
TRBJ2-3 many TRBD1 TRBV11-2 CASKQLLSGQGGGDTQYF TGTGCCAGCAAACAGCTTCTTTCGGGACAGGGAGGTGGTGATACGCAGTATTTT
TRBJ2-1 many TRBD2 TRBV4-3 CASSHLLAGGAYNEQFF TGCGCCAGCAGCCACCTATTAGCGGGGGGCGCCTACAATGAGCAGTTCTTC
TRBJ2-2 many . TRBV7-2 CASGHTNTGELFF TGTGCCAGCGGGCACACGAACACCGGGGAGCTGTTTTTT
TRBJ2-7 few TRBD1 TRBV27 CASSKTGTGIYEQYF TGTGCCAGCAGTAAAACCGGGACAGGGATCTACGAGCAGTACTTC
TRBJ2-7 many TRBD1 TRBV25-1 CASSAGQGARNEQYF TGTGCCAGCAGTGCGGGACAGGGGGCTCGGAACGAGCAGTACTTC
TRBJ1-4 many . TRBV9 CASSPTDRISGKLFF TGTGCCAGCAGCCCGACGGACCGGATTTCGGGGAAACTGTTTTTT
TRBJ2-6 many TRBD1 TRBV10-3 CAIRPGQGSGANVLTF TGTGCCATCAGACCGGGACAGGGCTCTGGGGCCAACGTCCTGACTTTC
TRBJ2-2 many . TRBV18 CASSPARDTGELFF TGTGCCAGCTCACCGGCACGGGACACCGGGGAGCTGTTTTTT
TRBJ1-2 many TRBD1 TRBV27 CASSGTDYGYTF TGTGCCAGTTCCGGGACAGACTATGGCTACACCTTC
TRBJ2-7 many TRBD1 TRBV5-3 CARSRQGAASYEQYF TGTGCCAGAAGCCGACAGGGGGCCGCCTCCTACGAGCAGTACTTC
TRBJ1-2 many . TRBV30 CAWSIGGTPYGYTF TGTGCCTGGAGTATCGGCGGGACGCCCTATGGCTACACCTTC
TRBJ1-2 many . TRBV27 CASSSPQGYGYTF TGTGCCAGCAGTTCCCCACAGGGCTATGGCTACACCTTC
TRBJ2-1 many TRBD1 TRBV5-5 CASSSRSWTGSEQFF TGTGCCAGCAGCTCCCGTTCTTGGACAGGGAGTGAGCAGTTCTTC
TRBJ2-1 many TRBD1 TRBV2 CAGRGQGFGEQFF TGTGCCGGCCGGGGACAGGGGTTCGGAGAGCAGTTCTTC
TRBJ1-2 many . TRBV4-3 CASSQGTRAVIYGYTF TGCGCCAGCAGCCAAGGGACACGGGCGGTGATCTATGGCTACACCTTC
TRBJ1-6 many . TRBV6-5 CASSRHTGNNSPLHF TGTGCCAGCAGTCGCCATACAGGGAACAATTCACCCCTCCACTTT
TRBJ1-2 many TRBD1 TRBV5-1 CASSYFRDREGLGYTF TGCGCCAGCAGCTATTTCCGGGACAGGGAAGGTTTAGGCTACACCTTC
TRBJ1-1 . TRBD1 TRBV5-1 CASSWAGTGGYEAFF TGCGCCAGCAGCTGGGCCGGGACAGGGGGCTATGAAGCTTTCTTT